Listed below are T cell receptor beta chains from one sample, sequenced in a study of CD8+ T cells in alopecia areata. TCRdb's copy holds only in-frame clones and misses some; the assay was immunoSEQ multiplex PCR. The sample yields about 200,000 clones, roughly 57% seen once. Sample: CD4+ T cells sorted from blood, taken at week 0. These receptors were collected from a human donor with alopecia areata. CDR3s include the opening cysteine and the closing phenylalanine or tryptophan.

v_call cdr3_aa
TRBV30 CAATGGHYGYTF
TRBV29-1 CSAASWEVTDTQYF
TRBV30 CAWTAGYTEAFF
TRBV5-1 CASSLPRDRQYNEQFF
TRBV7-2 CASSPKRARYGYTF
TRBV4-1 CASSQGSGLAGSTDTQYF
TRBV30 CAWSVFKDREEKLFF
TRBV2 CASTTGGYTF
TRBV30 CAWSTGSGNTIYF
TRBV30 CAWGQVDQPQHF
TRBV29-1 CSARPGQAGYNEQFF
TRBV7-9 CASSVDGFEAFF
TRBV27 CASSLELAGAGEQFF
TRBV25-1 CASSVGTSGVYNEQFF
TRBV15 CATSRDRRGLRIQYF
TRBV5-6 CASSLMGEQYF
TRBV7-2 CASSSPGQTSYGYTF
TRBV11-2 CASSLNTVPNTGELFF
TRBV5-1 CASSLAGDEQYF
TRBV30 CAWSPRQAVGYTF